The rows below give T cell receptor beta chains drawn from one sample of a study of CD4 T cells in relation to SARS-CoV-2 and coronaviruses. Repertoires were generated with immunoSEQ multiplex PCR, while TCRdb's copy carries only in-frame clones and drops some. The sample has about 43,000 clones, roughly four fifths seen once. The antigens of these receptors remain unknown. The sample taken for sequencing was naive CD4+ T cells from PBMCs, cultured in vitro. Every receptor here comes from an adult with COVID-19. The CDR3 runs from the conserved cysteine through the conserved F or W. D genes are given only for firm matches. Clone sizes are given selectively: once, few, many, or a class where the clone is expanded.

V	size	J	D	DNA	CDR3
TRBV15	NA	TRBJ1-2	NA	TGTGCCACCAGCAGAGATCGGGTTCAGTATGGCTACACCTTC	CATSRDRVQYGYTF
TRBV24-1	NA	TRBJ1-1	NA	TGTGCCACCAGGGACTCGGGAAGGAACACTGAAGCTTTCTTT	CATRDSGRNTEAFF
TRBV5-4	NA	TRBJ1-2	TRBD1	TGTGCCAGCAGCAAGGGACAGGGGGAATACTATGGCTACACCTTC	CASSKGQGEYYGYTF
TRBV7-3	few	TRBJ2-2	NA	TGTGCCAGCAGCGTGGGTGTTACCGGGGAGCTGTTTTTT	CASSVGVTGELFF
TRBV7-3	NA	TRBJ2-1	TRBD2	TGTGCCAGCAGCTCAACCGGGACTAGCAATTATGAGCAGTTCTTC	CASSSTGTSNYEQFF
TRBV4-1	NA	TRBJ2-5	TRBD2	TGCGCCAGCAGCCGGGGGACTAGCACAGCAGAGACCCAGTACTTC	CASSRGTSTAETQYF
TRBV15	NA	TRBJ2-3	NA	TGTGCCACCAGCAGAGACATTAGCACAGATACGCAGTATTTT	CATSRDISTDTQYF
TRBV28	NA	TRBJ1-1	NA	TGTGCCAGCAGCCACGACGACATATATGAAGCTTTCTTT	CASSHDDIYEAFF
TRBV6-6	NA	TRBJ2-1	NA	TGTGCCAGCGGGGACGATTCCCCCTACAATGAGCAGTTCTTC	CASGDDSPYNEQFF
TRBV6-5	NA	TRBJ1-3	NA	TGTGCCAGCAACCCCTCGACAGGCTCTGGAAACACCATATATTTT	CASNPSTGSGNTIYF
TRBV27	NA	TRBJ2-7	NA	TGTGCCAGCAGTTTATTGGTCGGCTCGTACGAGCAGTACTTC	CASSLLVGSYEQYF
TRBV19	NA	TRBJ2-3	TRBD2	TGTGCCAGTAGTGGAAAACTAGCGGGACCATCAGATACGCAGTATTTT	CASSGKLAGPSDTQYF
TRBV7-2	NA	TRBJ1-4	NA	TGTGCCAGCAGCTCCGGGTCGTGGGATGAAAAACTGTTTTTT	CASSSGSWDEKLFF
TRBV7-9	NA	TRBJ1-1	NA	TGTGCCAGCAGCACCCCAGGACAGTTCATGAACACTGAAGCTTTCTTT	CASSTPGQFMNTEAFF
TRBV5-1	NA	TRBJ2-3	TRBD2	TGCGCCAGCAGCCCCGGGACTAGCGGGGGACTAGATACGCAGTATTTT	CASSPGTSGGLDTQYF
TRBV30	NA	TRBJ2-1	NA	TGTGCCTGGAGCGGCCGGGGTGAGCAGTTCTTC	CAWSGRGEQFF
TRBV4-2	NA	TRBJ2-1	TRBD1	TGTGCCAGCAGCCAAGTCGGCAGGGGGCGACCCAATGAGCAGTTCTTC	CASSQVGRGRPNEQFF
TRBV19	NA	TRBJ2-1	TRBD2	TGTGCCAGTAGTATGGTCGGCGGGAGCCTAGTCAATGAGCAGTTCTTC	CASSMVGGSLVNEQFF
TRBV9	NA	TRBJ2-5	NA	TGTGCCAGCAGCGTGGGTCAACAAGAGACCCAGTACTTC	CASSVGQQETQYF
TRBV7-8	NA	TRBJ2-7	TRBD1	TGTGCCAGCAGCTTAGAAGTGGGGACAGTATCCTACGAGCAGTACTTC	CASSLEVGTVSYEQYF
TRBV12-3/TRBV12-4	NA	TRBJ1-2	TRBD1	TGTGCCAGCAGAACGACAGGGCGCGATGGCTACACCTTC	CASRTTGRDGYTF
TRBV28	NA	TRBJ2-6	NA	TGTGCCAGCAGTTTAATGGGTGGTAGGGGAGGACTCTCTGGGGCCAACGTCCTGACTTTC	CASSLMGGRGGLSGANVLTF
TRBV21-1	NA	TRBJ2-1	NA	TGTGCCAGCAGCCTAACCCAGACCCACCACAATGAGCAGTTCTTC	CASSLTQTHHNEQFF
TRBV6-4	NA	TRBJ2-1	NA	TGTGCCAGCAGTGACGGTCCTCACTCCTACAATGAGCAGTTCTTC	CASSDGPHSYNEQFF
TRBV3-1/TRBV3-2	NA	TRBJ2-1	TRBD1	TGTGCCAGCAGCCAAGATTTGGAGGCAGGGGGTCGTAATGAGCAGTTCTTC	CASSQDLEAGGRNEQFF
TRBV9	NA	TRBJ2-7	NA	TGTGCCAGCAGCGTAGGTGACGGTTCTTACGAGCAGTACTTC	CASSVGDGSYEQYF
TRBV7-6	NA	TRBJ1-2	TRBD1	TGTGCCAGCAGCTTAGATTTGGCCCTTAGGAAGGGACAGGGCTATGGCTACACCTTC	CASSLDLALRKGQGYGYTF
TRBV5-5	once	TRBJ2-4	NA	TGTGCCAGCAGCTTGGGGGGAACGGGGGTTTGGAACATTCAGTACTTC	CASSLGGTGVWNIQYF
TRBV30	NA	TRBJ2-5	NA	TGTGCCTGGACCAATCAAGAGACCCAGTACTTC	CAWTNQETQYF
TRBV20-1	once	TRBJ2-7	NA	TGCAGTGCTAGTGGGTTGCAAGTCGCCCACTACGAGCAGTACTTC	CSASGLQVAHYEQYF
TRBV29-1	once	TRBJ1-4	TRBD1	TGCAGCGGGTCGGGACAGGGGAACGAACTGTTTTTT	CSGSGQGNELFF
TRBV7-9	NA	TRBJ2-3	NA	TGTGCCAGCAGCTTATCAGGGGACCAAGATACGCAGTATTTT	CASSLSGDQDTQYF
TRBV6-5	NA	TRBJ2-7	TRBD1	TGTGCCAGCAGTTACGGACAGGGATCCTACGAGCAGTACTTC	CASSYGQGSYEQYF
TRBV30	NA	TRBJ1-2	NA	TGTGCCTGGATCCTGAGGGGACCCTCCTCGTTGTACACCTTC	CAWILRGPSSLYTF
TRBV5-6	NA	TRBJ1-1	NA	TGTGCCAGTTATATGGGGGGAGGACTGAACACTGAAGCTTTCTTT	CASYMGGGLNTEAFF
TRBV9	NA	TRBJ2-7	TRBD2	TGTGCCAGCAGCGTAGGGGGACTAGCGGCGGCCTACGAGCAGTACTTC	CASSVGGLAAAYEQYF
TRBV27	NA	TRBJ2-1	NA	TGTGCCAGCAGTTTAGAGGGTAATTCCTACAATGAGCAGTTCTTC	CASSLEGNSYNEQFF
TRBV7-6	NA	TRBJ1-1	TRBD1	TGTGCCAGCAGCCAGACAGGGGGCGGAACTGAAGCTTTCTTT	CASSQTGGGTEAFF
TRBV7-2	NA	TRBJ2-1	TRBD1	TGTGCCAGCAGCGGCCGGACAGGGTGGAGTGAGCAGTTCTTC	CASSGRTGWSEQFF
TRBV5-6	NA	TRBJ2-3	TRBD2	TGTGCCAGCAGCCCAACTAGCGTAAGCACAGATACGCAGTATTTT	CASSPTSVSTDTQYF
TRBV5-1	NA	TRBJ2-1	NA	TGCGCCAGCAGCCCCTACCCCTACAATGAGCAGTTCTTC	CASSPYPYNEQFF